These T cell receptor beta chains were read from a single sample in a study of blood T cells in healthy people across ages. TCRdb re-analysed the 5' RACE reads in MiXCR, keeping a single row per CDR3 protein. This table holds about 800,000 distinct CDR3 sequences, roughly 25% found once. Separately, the same data were catalogued under a study of T cells of mothers and their children.

The sequencing input was blood. Receptors originate from a boy aged 5 to 17 in good health. The conserved cysteine and the conserved F or W are not part of the CDR3 here.

J gene: TRBJ1-5; CDR3 length: 13; V gene: TRBV27; CDR3 protein: ASSLSAGNNQPQH
J gene: TRBJ1-2; CDR3 length: 9; V gene: TRBV28; CDR3 protein: VSSPGFGYT
J gene: TRBJ2-7; CDR3 length: 14; V gene: TRBV7-2; CDR3 protein: ASSLERGGIHHEQY
J gene: TRBJ1-5; CDR3 length: 13; V gene: TRBV28; CDR3 protein: ASSFDREYNQPQH
J gene: TRBJ1-2; CDR3 length: 11; V gene: TRBV10-3; CDR3 protein: AISLEGSGGYT
J gene: TRBJ2-5; CDR3 length: 11; V gene: TRBV15; CDR3 protein: ATSRDRRETQY
J gene: TRBJ2-2; CDR3 length: 14; V gene: TRBV7-9; CDR3 protein: ASSPPGTLRAGELF
J gene: TRBJ2-6; CDR3 length: 12; V gene: TRBV30; CDR3 protein: ASADSSGANVLT
J gene: -; CDR3 length: 13; V gene: TRBV5-4; CDR3 protein: ASSLDPRPHDEQF
J gene: TRBJ1-5; CDR3 length: 13; V gene: TRBV6-2/TRBV6-3; CDR3 protein: ASSNGVRGNQPQH
J gene: TRBJ2-7; CDR3 length: 12; V gene: TRBV19; CDR3 protein: ASSIGSGTYEQY
J gene: TRBJ2-2; CDR3 length: 12; V gene: TRBV19; CDR3 protein: ATLRQGAFGELF
J gene: TRBJ2-5; CDR3 length: 12; V gene: TRBV29-1; CDR3 protein: SVWAAGPQETQY
J gene: TRBJ2-3; CDR3 length: 11; V gene: TRBV6-6; CDR3 protein: ASSLPLSDAQY
J gene: TRBJ1-6; CDR3 length: 13; V gene: TRBV4-3; CDR3 protein: ASSQDLTVDSPLH
J gene: TRBJ2-7; CDR3 length: 12; V gene: TRBV29-1; CDR3 protein: SVVGSGTYYEQY
J gene: TRBJ2-3; CDR3 length: 15; V gene: TRBV5-6; CDR3 protein: ASSRVGGTGSTDTQY
J gene: TRBJ2-7; CDR3 length: 12; V gene: TRBV5-1; CDR3 protein: ASSRGWGTYEQY
J gene: TRBJ2-7; CDR3 length: 16; V gene: TRBV4-1; CDR3 protein: ASSQGSARTSFSYEQY
J gene: -; CDR3 length: 13; V gene: TRBV4-2; CDR3 protein: ASSQDRDSFYEQY
J gene: TRBJ2-3; CDR3 length: 14; V gene: TRBV28; CDR3 protein: ASSRGLAGLSDTQY
J gene: TRBJ2-1; CDR3 length: 8; V gene: TRBV2; CDR3 protein: ATFGGSKS
J gene: TRBJ2-7; CDR3 length: 12; V gene: TRBV10-3; CDR3 protein: AISDDRGTYEQY
J gene: TRBJ2-7; CDR3 length: 11; V gene: TRBV7-2; CDR3 protein: ASSRRGGNEQY
J gene: TRBJ2-7; CDR3 length: 16; V gene: TRBV20-1; CDR3 protein: SARDPLGQGKISYEQY
J gene: TRBJ1-6; CDR3 length: 12; V gene: TRBV28; CDR3 protein: ASTRVGGNSPLH
J gene: TRBJ2-1; CDR3 length: 14; V gene: TRBV5-6; CDR3 protein: ASSLGTSGNNNEQF
J gene: TRBJ2-2; CDR3 length: 15; V gene: TRBV20-1; CDR3 protein: SARDQRGTAAPGELF
J gene: TRBJ1-5; CDR3 length: 11; V gene: TRBV2; CDR3 protein: ASSDSGNQPQH
J gene: TRBJ2-3; CDR3 length: 14; V gene: TRBV4-1; CDR3 protein: ASSQDPGIGTDTQY
J gene: TRBJ2-1; CDR3 length: 12; V gene: TRBV2; CDR3 protein: ASISEDSYNEQF